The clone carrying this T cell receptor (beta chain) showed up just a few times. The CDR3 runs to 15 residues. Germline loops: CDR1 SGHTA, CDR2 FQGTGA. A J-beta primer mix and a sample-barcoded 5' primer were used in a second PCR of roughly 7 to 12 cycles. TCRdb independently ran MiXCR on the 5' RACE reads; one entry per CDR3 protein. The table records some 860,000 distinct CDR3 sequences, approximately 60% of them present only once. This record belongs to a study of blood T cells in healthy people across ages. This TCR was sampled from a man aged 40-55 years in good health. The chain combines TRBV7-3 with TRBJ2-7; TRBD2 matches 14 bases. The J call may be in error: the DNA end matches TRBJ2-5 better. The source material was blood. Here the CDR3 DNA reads TGTGCCAGCAGCCCGACTAGCGGGGGGGCCGAGACCCAGTACTTC. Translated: CASSPTSGGAETQYF.